Below are 10 T cell receptor beta chains sequenced from a single sample in a study of T-cell memory formation after mild COVID-19. In TCRdb, the 5' RACE reads were re-called with MiXCR into one record per CDR3 protein. Of 400,000 to 550,000 distinct CDR3 sequences listed, approximately 25% are singletons. The source material was PBMCs or a T cell subset sorted from them (not recorded which). The receptors originated from an adult woman who had mild COVID-19 (a few samples of this study predate the infection). Cell type and time point are not known.

This chain links TRBV7-2 with TRBJ2-3; 9 positions match TRBD1. CDR3 length equals 16 residues. CDR1 is SGHTA and CDR2 is FQGNSA in the germline V gene. V lost 1 base and J lost 1; bases outside the gene matches: 3. The CDR3, as DNA: TGTGCCAGCAGCTTAGTGGGACAGGGTCGCACAGATACGCAGTATTTT. This sequence encodes CASSLVGQGRTDTQYF.

The sample holds a few counts of this clonotype. The rearrangement links TRBV7-9 to TRBJ2-1; 8 nucleotides agree with TRBD2. The germline V gene has CDR1 SEHNR and CDR2 FQNEAQ (reference sequence). With 4 bases clipped from V and 3 bases from J, the junction kept 14 bases outside the gene matches. The length of the CDR3 is 18 residues. CDR3 DNA: TGTGCCAGCAGCTCCCTCCCCCCAGCGGGAGTCGTCTACAATGAGCAGTTCTTC. As protein: CASSSLPPAGVVYNEQFF.

This chain links TRBV20-1 with TRBJ2-5; D remains unclear. V was pared by 0 bases and J by 5 bases, with 7 bases between. Germline V gene sequence: CDR1 DFQATT, CDR2 SNEGSKA (reference sequence). The CDR3 length is 12 residues. CDR3 in amino acids: CSAREVAETQYF. The CDR3 region has the DNA TGCAGTGCTAGAGAAGTGGCGGAGACCCAGTACTTC.

This clonotype showed up just a few times. V is TRBV30 and J is TRBJ2-1, with 7 bases matching TRBD2. With 0 bases clipped from V and 5 bases from J, the junction kept 7 bases outside the gene matches. Germline CDR1 GTSNPN, CDR2 SVGIG (reference sequence). The CDR3 loop spans 15 amino acids. This chain's CDR3 is CAWSVVTSTNNEQFF. Written as DNA, the CDR3 is TGTGCCTGGAGTGTCGTGACTAGCACCAACAATGAGCAGTTCTTC.

This clonotype has a count of ten or more. The chain couples TRBV12-3 or TRBV12-4 to TRBJ1-4; 7 nucleotides match TRBD1. This CDR3 is built from 14 residues. V gave up 3 bases and J gave up 4 bases; unmatched junction bases: 2. The CDR3 DNA is TGTGCCAGCAGTTTTGGACAGGATAATGAAAAACTGTTTTTT. Amino acid sequence: CASSFGQDNEKLFF.

The table lists this clonotype with a few counts. CDR3 amino acids: CSVEERLAGNSYEQYF. CDR3 DNA: TGCAGCGTTGAAGAAAGACTAGCGGGGAATTCCTACGAGCAGTACTTC. The chain is built from TRBV29-1 and TRBJ2-7; 11 nucleotides agree with TRBD2. V dropped 0 bases and J dropped 1; count of bases not matched to a gene: 5. This CDR3 comprises 16 residues. The germline CDR1 and CDR2 sequences are SQVTM and ANQGSEA.

This clonotype was counted only a few times. The CDR3 region is CASSQSGPGTNNNEQFF. Written as DNA, the CDR3 is TGTGCCAGCAGCCAATCAGGACCTGGGACTAACAACAATGAGCAGTTCTTC. This chain connects TRBV7-6 to TRBJ2-1, with TRBD2 matching over 7 bases. The germline V gene encodes CDR1 SGHVS and CDR2 FNYEAQ. V was clipped by 5 bases and J by 5 bases; unmatched bases: 15. This CDR3 is built from 17 residues.

CDR3 DNA sequence: TGTGCCAGCAGCCCCCTGGCCAGTAGCAATCAGCCCCAGCATTTT. Its translation: CASSPLASSNQPQHF. The chain carries TRBV7-9 and TRBJ1-5, with D uncertain. V was shortened by 5 bases and J by 0 bases, with 11 bases between the two germline ends. In germline, CDR1 is SEHNR, CDR2 FQNEAQ (reference sequence). The CDR3 covers 15 residues.

The genes are TRBV5-1 and TRBJ2-1; D tentatively fits TRBD1 or TRBD2 (5 bases each). Trimming stripped 6 bases from V and 5 bases from J, with 18 bases between. Germline lookup yields CDR1 SGHRS and CDR2 YFSETQ. The CDR3 loop spans 15 amino acids. The CDR3 region is CASNWMGRGDNEQFF. In nucleotides, the CDR3 is TGCGCCAGCAATTGGATGGGAAGAGGGGACAATGAGCAGTTCTTC.

The genes are TRBV10-3 and TRBJ1-5; 7 positions agree with TRBD1. CDR3 size: 15 residues. The J segment lost 1 base and the V segment lost 10 bases, leaving 10 bases of the junction unmatched. Germline V gene sequence: CDR1 ENHRY, CDR2 SYGVKD. The CDR3 coding sequence is TGTGCCACCAGACAGGGAGGTGTAAGCAATCAGCCCCAGCATTTT. Translation gives CATRQGGVSNQPQHF.